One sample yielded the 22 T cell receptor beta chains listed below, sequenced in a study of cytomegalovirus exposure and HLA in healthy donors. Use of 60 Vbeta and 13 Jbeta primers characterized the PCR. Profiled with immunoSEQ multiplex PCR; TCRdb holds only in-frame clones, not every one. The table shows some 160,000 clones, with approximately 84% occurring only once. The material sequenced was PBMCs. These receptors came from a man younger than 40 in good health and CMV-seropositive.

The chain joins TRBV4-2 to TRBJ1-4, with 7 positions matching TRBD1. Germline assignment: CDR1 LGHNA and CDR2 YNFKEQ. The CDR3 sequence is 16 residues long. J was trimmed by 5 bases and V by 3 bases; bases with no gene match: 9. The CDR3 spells CASSHEPTGQNEKLFF. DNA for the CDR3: TGTGCCAGCAGCCATGAACCGACAGGGCAGAATGAAAAACTGTTTTTT.

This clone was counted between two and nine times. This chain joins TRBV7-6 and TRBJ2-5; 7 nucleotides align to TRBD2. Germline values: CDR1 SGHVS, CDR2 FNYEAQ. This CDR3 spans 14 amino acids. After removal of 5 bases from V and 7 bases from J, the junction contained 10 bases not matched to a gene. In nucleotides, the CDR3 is TGTGCCAGCAGCCGAAAGCGGGACGCGGCGACCCAGTACTTC. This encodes CASSRKRDAATQYF.

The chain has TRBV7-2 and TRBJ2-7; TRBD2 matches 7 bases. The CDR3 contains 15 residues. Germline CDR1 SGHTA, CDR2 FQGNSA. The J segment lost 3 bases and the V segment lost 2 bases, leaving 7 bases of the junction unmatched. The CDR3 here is CASSLWGGGNYEQYF. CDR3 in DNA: TGTGCCAGCAGCTTATGGGGGGGAGGGAACTACGAGCAGTACTTC.

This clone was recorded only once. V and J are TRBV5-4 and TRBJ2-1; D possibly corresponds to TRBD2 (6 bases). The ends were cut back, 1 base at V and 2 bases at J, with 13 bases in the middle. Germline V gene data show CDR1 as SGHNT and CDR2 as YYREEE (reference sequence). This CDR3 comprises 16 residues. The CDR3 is CASSLFGTFTYNEQFF. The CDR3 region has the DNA TGTGCCAGCAGCTTGTTCGGGACTTTTACCTACAATGAGCAGTTCTTC. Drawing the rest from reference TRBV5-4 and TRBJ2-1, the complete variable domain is ETGVTQSPTHLIKTRGQQVTLRCSSQSGHNTVSWYQQALGQGPQFIFQYYREEENGRGNFPPRFSGLQFPNYSSELNVNALELDDSALYLCASSLFGTFTYNEQFFGPGTRLTVL.

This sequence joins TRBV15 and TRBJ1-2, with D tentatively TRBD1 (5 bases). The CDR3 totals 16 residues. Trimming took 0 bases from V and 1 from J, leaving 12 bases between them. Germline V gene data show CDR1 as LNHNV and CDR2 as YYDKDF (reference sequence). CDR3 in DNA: TGTGCCACCAGCAGAGAGAAAGACAGTATTAACTATGGCTACACCTTC. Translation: CATSREKDSINYGYTF.

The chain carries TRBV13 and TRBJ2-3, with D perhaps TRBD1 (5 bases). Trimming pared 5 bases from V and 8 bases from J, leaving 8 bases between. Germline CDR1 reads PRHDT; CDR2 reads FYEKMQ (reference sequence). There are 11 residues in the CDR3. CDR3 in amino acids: CASSLQGTQYF. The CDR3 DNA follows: TGTGCCAGCAGCCTCCAGGGTACGCAGTATTTT.

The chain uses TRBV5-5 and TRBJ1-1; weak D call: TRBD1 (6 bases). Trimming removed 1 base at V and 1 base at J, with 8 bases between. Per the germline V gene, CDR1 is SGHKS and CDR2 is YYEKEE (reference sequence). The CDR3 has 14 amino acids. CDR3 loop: CASSLPGQNTEAFF. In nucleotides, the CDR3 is TGTGCCAGCAGCTTGCCGGGACAGAACACTGAAGCTTTCTTT.

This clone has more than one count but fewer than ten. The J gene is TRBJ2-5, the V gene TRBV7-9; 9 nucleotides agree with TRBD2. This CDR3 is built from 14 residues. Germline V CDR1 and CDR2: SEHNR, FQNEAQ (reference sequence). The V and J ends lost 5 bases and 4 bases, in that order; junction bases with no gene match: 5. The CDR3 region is CASSRSGGGETQYF. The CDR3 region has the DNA TGTGCCAGCAGCCGTAGCGGGGGAGGAGAGACCCAGTACTTC.

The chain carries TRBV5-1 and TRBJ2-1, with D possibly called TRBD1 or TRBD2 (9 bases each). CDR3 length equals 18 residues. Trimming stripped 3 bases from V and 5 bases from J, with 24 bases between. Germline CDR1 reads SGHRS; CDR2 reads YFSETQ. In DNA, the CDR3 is TGCGCCAGCAGCTCGGGACAGGGCTACAGCGGGAGGAACAATGAGCAGTTCTTC. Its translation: CASSSGQGYSGRNNEQFF. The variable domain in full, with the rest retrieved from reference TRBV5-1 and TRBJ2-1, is KAGVTQTPRYLIKTRGQQVTLSCSPISGHRSVSWYQQTPGQGLQFLFEYFSETQRNKGNFPGRFSGRQFSNSRSEMNVSTLELGDSALYLCASSSGQGYSGRNNEQFFGPGTRLTVL.

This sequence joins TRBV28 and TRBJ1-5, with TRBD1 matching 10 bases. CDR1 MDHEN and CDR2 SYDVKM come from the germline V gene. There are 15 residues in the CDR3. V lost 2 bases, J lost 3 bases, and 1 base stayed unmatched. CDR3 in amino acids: CASSLGTGDNQPQHF. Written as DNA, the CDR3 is TGTGCCAGCAGTTTAGGGACAGGGGACAATCAGCCCCAGCATTTT.

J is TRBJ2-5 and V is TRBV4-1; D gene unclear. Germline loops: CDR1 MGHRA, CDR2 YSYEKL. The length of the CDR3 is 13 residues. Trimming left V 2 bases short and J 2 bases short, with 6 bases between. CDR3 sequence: CASSQWQQETQYF. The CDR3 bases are TGCGCCAGCAGCCAATGGCAGCAAGAGACCCAGTACTTC.

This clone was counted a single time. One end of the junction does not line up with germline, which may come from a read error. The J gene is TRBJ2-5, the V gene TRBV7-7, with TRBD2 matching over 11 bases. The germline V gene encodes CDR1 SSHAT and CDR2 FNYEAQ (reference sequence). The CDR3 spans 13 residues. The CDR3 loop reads CASSLAGGETQYF. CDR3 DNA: TGTGCTAGCAGCTTAGCGGGGGGGGAGACCCAGTACTTC. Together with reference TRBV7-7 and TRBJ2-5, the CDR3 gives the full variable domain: GAGVSQSPRYKVTKRGQDVTLRCDPISSHATLYWYQQALGQGPEFLTYFNYEAQPDKSGLPSDRFSAERPEGSISTLTIQRTEQRDSAMYRCASSLAGGETQYFGPGTRLLVL.

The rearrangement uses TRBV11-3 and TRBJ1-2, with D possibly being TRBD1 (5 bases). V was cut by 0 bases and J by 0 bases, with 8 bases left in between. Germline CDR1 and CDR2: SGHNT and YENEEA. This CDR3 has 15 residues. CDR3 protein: CASSLEGQTNYGYTF. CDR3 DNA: TGTGCCAGCAGCTTAGAGGGGCAAACTAACTATGGCTACACCTTC.

CDR3 bases: TGTGCCAGCAGTTTATTAGGGGGAGGGCCGGGGCAAGAGACCCAGTACTTC. Amino acid sequence: CASSLLGGGPGQETQYF. V usage is TRBV27 and J usage is TRBJ2-5; D is perhaps TRBD2 (7 bases). Trimming pared 1 base from V and 2 bases from J, leaving 17 bases between. Germline-derived CDR1 and CDR2 are MNHEY and SMNVEV (reference sequence). The length of the CDR3 is 17 residues.

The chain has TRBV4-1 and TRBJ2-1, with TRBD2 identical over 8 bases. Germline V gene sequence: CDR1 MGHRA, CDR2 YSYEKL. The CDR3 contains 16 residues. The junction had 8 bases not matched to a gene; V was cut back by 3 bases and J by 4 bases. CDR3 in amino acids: CASSQTGTREYNEQFF. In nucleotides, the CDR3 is TGCGCCAGCAGCCAGACCGGGACTAGAGAATACAATGAGCAGTTCTTC.

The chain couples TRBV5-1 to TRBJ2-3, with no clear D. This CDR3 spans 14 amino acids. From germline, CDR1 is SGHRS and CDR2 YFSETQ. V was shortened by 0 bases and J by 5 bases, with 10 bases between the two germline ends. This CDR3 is CASSLADWVDTQYF. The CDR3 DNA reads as TGCGCCAGCAGCTTGGCCGACTGGGTAGATACGCAGTATTTT.

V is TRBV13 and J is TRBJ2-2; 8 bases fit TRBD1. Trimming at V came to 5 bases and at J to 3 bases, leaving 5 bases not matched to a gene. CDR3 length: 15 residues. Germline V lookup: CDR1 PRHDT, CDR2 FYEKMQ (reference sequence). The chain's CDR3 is CASSLPGQDTGELFF. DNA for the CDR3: TGTGCCAGCAGCCTACCGGGACAGGACACCGGGGAGCTGTTTTTT.

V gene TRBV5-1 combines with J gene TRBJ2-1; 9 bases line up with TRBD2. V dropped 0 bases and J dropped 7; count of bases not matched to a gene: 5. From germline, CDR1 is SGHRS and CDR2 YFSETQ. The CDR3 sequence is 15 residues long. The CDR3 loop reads CASSLGLAGSNEQFF. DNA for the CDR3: TGCGCCAGCAGCTTGGGGCTAGCGGGATCGAATGAGCAGTTCTTC. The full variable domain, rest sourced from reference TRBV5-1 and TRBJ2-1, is KAGVTQTPRYLIKTRGQQVTLSCSPISGHRSVSWYQQTPGQGLQFLFEYFSETQRNKGNFPGRFSGRQFSNSRSEMNVSTLELGDSALYLCASSLGLAGSNEQFFGPGTRLTVL.

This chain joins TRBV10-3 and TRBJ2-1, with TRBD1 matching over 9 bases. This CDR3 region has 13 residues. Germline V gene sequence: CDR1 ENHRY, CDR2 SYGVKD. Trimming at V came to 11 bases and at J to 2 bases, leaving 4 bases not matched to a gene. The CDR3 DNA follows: TGTGCCGCCGGGACAGGGCCCTACAATGAGCAGTTCTTC. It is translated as CAAGTGPYNEQFF.

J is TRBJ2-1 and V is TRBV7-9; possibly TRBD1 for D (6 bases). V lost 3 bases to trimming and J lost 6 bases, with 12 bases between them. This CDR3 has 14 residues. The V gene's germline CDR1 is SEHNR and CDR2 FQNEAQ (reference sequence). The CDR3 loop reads CASSFRVRGNEQFF. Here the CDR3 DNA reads TGTGCCAGCAGCTTTCGAGTCAGGGGCAATGAGCAGTTCTTC. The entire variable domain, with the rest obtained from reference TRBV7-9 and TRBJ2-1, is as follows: DTGVSQNPRHKITKRGQNVTFRCDPISEHNRLYWYRQTLGQGPEFLTYFQNEAQLEKSRLLSDRFSAERPKGSFSTLEIQRTEQGDSAMYLCASSFRVRGNEQFFGPGTRLTVL.

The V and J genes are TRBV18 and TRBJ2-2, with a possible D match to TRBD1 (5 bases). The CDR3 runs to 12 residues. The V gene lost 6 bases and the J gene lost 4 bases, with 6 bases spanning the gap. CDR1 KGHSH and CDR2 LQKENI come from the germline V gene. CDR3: CASSQGTGELFF. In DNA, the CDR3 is TGTGCCAGCTCTCAGGGCACCGGGGAGCTGTTTTTT.

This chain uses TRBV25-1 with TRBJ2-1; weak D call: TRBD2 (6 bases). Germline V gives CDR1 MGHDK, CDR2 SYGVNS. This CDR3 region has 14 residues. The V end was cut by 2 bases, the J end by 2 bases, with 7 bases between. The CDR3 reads CASSERLAYNEQFF. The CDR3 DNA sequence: TGTGCCAGCAGTGAAAGACTAGCCTACAATGAGCAGTTCTTC.